This entry describes one T cell receptor beta chain. Its antigen is unknown. Germline values: CDR1 SEHNR, CDR2 FQNEAQ (reference sequence). Trimming removed 2 bases at V and 6 bases at J, with 2 bases between. The length of the CDR3 is 11 residues. The sample belongs to a study of CD8+ T cells in alopecia areata. Turning to the study itself: For the treated group, dosing was oral tofacitinib at 5 to 10 mg twice daily. Treated patients' severity was scored by percentage of affected scalp area.

Isolated RNA was reverse transcribed into cDNA used as the sequencing template. Produced via immunoSEQ multiplex PCR; TCRdb's table is partial and in-frame only. The data show 150,000 to 250,000 clones, about 60% seen once. Specified treatment: oral pan-JAK inhibitor, 5-10 mg twice daily. Findings of the study overall: While patients received tofacitinib, many expanded lesional clones remained present in scalp and blood. Higher clonality was seen in lesional scalp than in normal scalp, especially in alopecia totalis/universalis.

Sample: CD4+ T cells sorted from blood, taken at week 4, from a patient treated with tofacitinib. The clonotype was recovered from a human donor with alopecia areata. This chain joins TRBV7-9 and TRBJ2-1; D ambiguous. CDR3 sequence reads: CASSLRNEQFF. In nucleotides, the CDR3 is TGTGCCAGCAGCTTACGCAATGAGCAGTTCTTC.